These 17 T cell receptor beta chains were all obtained from the same sample, sequenced in a study of blood T cell repertoires in COVID-19. Repertoires were generated with immunoSEQ multiplex PCR, while TCRdb's copy carries only in-frame clones and drops some. The table includes about 240,000 clones, approximately 83% detected once. The sample was PBMCs or T cells enriched from blood (not recorded which). Receptors originate from a woman aged 40 to 49 who had been exposed to COVID-19.

The chain couples TRBV7-2 to TRBJ2-1; TRBD2 matches at 7 bases. Germline loops: CDR1 SGHTA, CDR2 FQGNSA. The CDR3 runs 15 residues. The V segment lost 3 bases and the J segment 6 bases; nucleotides outside the gene matches: 8. The CDR3 nucleotides are TGTGCCAGCAGCTTCCAAGCGGGGAGGGGCAATGAGCAGTTCTTC. It encodes CASSFQAGRGNEQFF.

The rearrangement uses TRBV18 and TRBJ1-1; 8 nucleotides match TRBD1. This CDR3 spans 16 amino acids. Germline V gene lookup returns CDR1 KGHSH and CDR2 LQKENI. With 3 bases clipped from V and 2 bases from J, the junction kept 8 bases outside the gene matches. The CDR3, as DNA: TGTGCCAGCTCACCGACGGAGGCAGGGGGCAACACTGAAGCTTTCTTT. It codes for CASSPTEAGGNTEAFF.

This rearrangement joins TRBV15 to TRBJ1-1; D is unclear. V lost 1 base and J 3 bases, leaving 15 bases between the germline ends. Germline V gene lookup returns CDR1 LNHNV and CDR2 YYDKDF (reference sequence). CDR3 size: 16 residues. CDR3: CATSRVYTGVDTEAFF. The CDR3 region has the DNA TGTGCCACCAGCAGAGTATATACCGGGGTGGACACTGAAGCTTTCTTT. Full variable domain (missing parts from reference TRBV15 and TRBJ1-1): DAMVIQNPRYQVTQFGKPVTLSCSQTLNHNVMYWYQQKSSQAPKLLFHYYDKDFNNEADTPDNFQSRRPNTSFCFLDIRSPGLGDTAMYLCATSRVYTGVDTEAFFGQGTRLTVV.

A note on this clone: This sample also contains other DNA sequences that code for the same CDR3. The chain couples TRBV6-5 to TRBJ1-1, with TRBD1 identical over 7 bases. Trimming cost V 5 bases and J 1 base; bases outside gene matches: 4. This CDR3 comprises 14 residues. CDR1 and CDR2 (germline): MNHEY, SVGAGI. CDR3 nucleotides: TGTGCCAGCAGTCCCAGGACAGGGAACACTGAAGCTTTCTTT. This sequence encodes CASSPRTGNTEAFF.

The chain's CDR3 is CASSQVNEGGEQYF. The CDR3 nucleotides are TGTGCCAGCAGCCAAGTAAATGAGGGGGGGGAGCAGTACTTC. This rearrangement joins TRBV3-1 (or the pseudogene TRBV3-2) to TRBJ2-7; D possibly corresponds to TRBD2 (7 bases). Germline V gives CDR1 LGHDT, CDR2 YNNKEL (reference sequence). The CDR3 covers 14 residues. Trimming took off 1 base at V and 7 bases at J, with 14 bases between the two ends.

The chain combines TRBV2 with TRBJ2-3, with D possibly matching TRBD1 (5 bases). Germline-derived CDR1 and CDR2 are SNHLY and FYNNEI. The CDR3 is made up of 11 amino acids. Trimming shortened V by 6 bases and J by 6 bases, and 7 bases separated the two germline ends. In DNA form, the CDR3 reads TGTGCCAGCAGACAGGAGGATACGCAGTATTTT. Translating it yields CASRQEDTQYF.

The chain couples TRBV25-1 to TRBJ2-7, with D perhaps TRBD1 (5 bases). Trimming cost V 2 bases and J 0 bases, with 8 bases left between them. The V gene's germline CDR1 is MGHDK and CDR2 SYGVNS. There are 14 residues in the CDR3. The DNA of the CDR3 is TGTGCCAGCAGTGAACAGGGTTACTCCTACGAGCAGTACTTC. Its protein is CASSEQGYSYEQYF.

J is TRBJ2-5 and V is TRBV7-9; 7 positions agree with TRBD1. V lost 5 bases to trimming and J lost 5 bases; unmatched junction nucleotides: 5. The CDR3 has 13 amino acids. Germline V gene lookup returns CDR1 SEHNR and CDR2 FQNEAQ (reference sequence). CDR3 residues: CASSPTGVETQYF. The CDR3 DNA reads TGTGCCAGCAGCCCCACAGGGGTTGAGACCCAGTACTTC. Full variable domain (rest looked up from reference TRBV7-9 and TRBJ2-5): DTGVSQNPRHKITKRGQNVTFRCDPISEHNRLYWYRQTLGQGPEFLTYFQNEAQLEKSRLLSDRFSAERPKGSFSTLEIQRTEQGDSAMYLCASSPTGVETQYFGPGTRLLVL.

In this sample, this clone turned up once. CDR3 nucleotide sequence: TGCGCCAGCAGCCAAGAGACATATAGCGGGGGAGCAGATTACGAGCAGTACTTC. Its protein product is CASSQETYSGGADYEQYF. The chain employs TRBV4-1 and TRBJ2-7, with TRBD2 matching 9 bases. The CDR3 is 18 amino acids. Germline CDR1 and CDR2: MGHRA and YSYEKL. After removal of 0 bases from V and 4 bases from J, the junction contained 13 bases not matched to a gene.

This clone was recorded only once. V usage is TRBV10-2 and J usage is TRBJ2-2; 8 bases map to TRBD2. The CDR3 is 16 residues long. Germline CDR1 reads WSHSY; CDR2 reads SAAADI. Trimming cost V 4 bases and J 4 bases; bases outside gene matches: 8. The CDR3 here is CASSVRGGRSTGELFF. As DNA, the CDR3 is TGCGCCAGCAGTGTCCGGGGGGGCCGTAGCACCGGGGAGCTGTTTTTT.

This rearrangement joins TRBV6-5 to TRBJ1-1; TRBD1 might be the D (5 bases). The V gene lost 2 bases and the J gene lost 7 bases, with 8 bases spanning the gap. Germline loops: CDR1 MNHEY, CDR2 SVGAGI. This CDR3 is built from 12 residues. DNA of the CDR3: TGTGCCAGCAGTTACGGGAGGGGTGAAGCTTTCTTT. Its protein product is CASSYGRGEAFF.

The rearrangement uses TRBV6-6 and TRBJ1-1; maybe TRBD1 (6 bases). This CDR3 comprises 13 residues. Between the trimmed V and J ends, which lost 6 bases and 4 bases, there was a span of 12 bases. CDR1 MNHNY and CDR2 SVGAGI come from the germline V gene (reference sequence). Here the CDR3 DNA reads TGTGCCAGCAGGCGGGGGGGGCCCACTGAAGCTTTCTTT. Amino acid sequence: CASRRGGPTEAFF.

This clone has more than one count but fewer than ten. V gene TRBV5-4 combines with J gene TRBJ2-3, with unresolved D. The CDR3 covers 15 residues. CDR1 is SGHNT and CDR2 is YYREEE in the germline V gene (reference sequence). Trimming shortened V by 5 bases and J by 1 base, and 14 bases separated the two germline ends. The CDR3 nucleotides read TGTGCCAGCAGGCTGGAGTGGCAAGGCACAGATACGCAGTATTTT. It encodes CASRLEWQGTDTQYF. The full variable domain, its missing parts supplied by reference TRBV5-4 and TRBJ2-3, is ETGVTQSPTHLIKTRGQQVTLRCSSQSGHNTVSWYQQALGQGPQFIFQYYREEENGRGNFPPRFSGLQFPNYSSELNVNALELDDSALYLCASRLEWQGTDTQYFGPGTRLTVL.

The CDR3 DNA sequence: TGTGCCAGCAGCTTGGATCCAGGGCTTGGCTACGAGCAGTACTTC. It translates to CASSLDPGLGYEQYF. The chain couples TRBV5-5 to TRBJ2-7, with D possibly TRBD1 on 5 matching bases. The CDR3 contains 15 residues. Germline V gene lookup returns CDR1 SGHKS and CDR2 YYEKEE (reference sequence). V shed 0 bases and J shed 3 bases, with 13 bases lying between them. Variable domain in full (rest from reference TRBV5-5 and TRBJ2-7): DAGVTQSPTHLIKTRGQQVTLRCSPISGHKSVSWYQQVLGQGPQFIFQYYEKEERGRGNFPDRFSARQFPNYSSELNVNALLLGDSALYLCASSLDPGLGYEQYFGPGTRLTVT.

The rearrangement joins TRBV11-3 to TRBJ2-1; the match to TRBD1 covers 7 bases. Germline trimming cut 2 bases from V and 9 bases from J; bases unmatched to any gene: 1. Per germline, CDR1 SGHNT and CDR2 YENEEA. The CDR3 consists of 12 residues. The CDR3 spells CASSLSGGEQFF. The CDR3 DNA reads TGTGCCAGCAGCTTATCAGGGGGTGAGCAGTTCTTC.

V and J are TRBV24-1 and TRBJ2-3; 7 nucleotides align to TRBD2. CDR1 is KGHDR and CDR2 is SFDVKD in the germline V gene. Losses at the gene ends were 5 bases for V and 2 bases for J; bases not matched to a gene: 3. The CDR3 covers 14 residues. This CDR3 reads CATSGGTTTDTQYF. The CDR3 DNA reads as TGTGCCACCAGTGGTGGGACTACCACAGATACGCAGTATTTT.

The chain joins TRBV7-6 to TRBJ2-1; perhaps TRBD2 as D (6 bases). Germline V lookup: CDR1 SGHVS, CDR2 FNYEAQ. Trimming shortened V by 2 bases and J by 9 bases, and 20 bases separated the two germline ends. The CDR3 consists of 16 residues. CDR3 nucleotide sequence: TGTGCCAGCAGCTTACTGGCGGGATCCAATTCGGGTGAGCAGTTCTTC. Its protein product is CASSLLAGSNSGEQFF.